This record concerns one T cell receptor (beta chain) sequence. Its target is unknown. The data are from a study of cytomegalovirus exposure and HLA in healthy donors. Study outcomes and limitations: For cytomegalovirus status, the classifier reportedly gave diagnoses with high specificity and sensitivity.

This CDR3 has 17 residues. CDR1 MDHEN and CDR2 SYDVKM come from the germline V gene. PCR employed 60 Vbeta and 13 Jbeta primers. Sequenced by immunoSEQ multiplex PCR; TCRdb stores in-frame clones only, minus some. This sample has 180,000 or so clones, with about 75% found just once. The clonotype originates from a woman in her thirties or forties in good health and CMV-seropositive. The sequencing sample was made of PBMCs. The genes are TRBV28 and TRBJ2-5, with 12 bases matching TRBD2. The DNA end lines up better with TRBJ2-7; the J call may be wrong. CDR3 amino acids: CASPPPGLAGPTYEQYF. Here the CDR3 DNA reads TGTGCCAGCCCCCCTCCGGGACTAGCGGGCCCGACCTACGAGCAGTACTTC.